This T cell receptor beta chain was obtained from a study of shared clonotypes between healthy human individuals (dated by TCRdb to about 2020). Broadly, across the study: The cohort included a few men and two women between 18 and 49 years of age. Per donor, three plates each were used for CD4 naive and CD4 memory, two for CD8 naive, and one for CD8 memory. Blood TCR repertoires of about five healthy adults were deeply sequenced to estimate repertoire size and the extent of clonotype sharing between individuals. Per donor, leukapheresis produced somewhere between about 0.94 and 10 billion PBMCs. To increase sequencing depth and limit assay-specific biases, different laboratories used diverse techniques to prepare libraries and sequence TCR repertoires. Results and caveats for the whole study, not just this receptor: The small number of donors limited the genetic and exposure-history diversity represented. Pairwise subsampling indicated that sequencing depth was expected to affect the degree of clonotype sharing among donors. Sampling was limited to blood, and TCR repertoires in tissue likely differ from TCR repertoires in blood. Naive subsets generally had larger estimated clonotype richness than memory subsets did. Incomplete sequencing was indicated by rarefaction of sorted-subset datasets, despite the large sequencing depth. Compared with non-shared clonotypes, the clonotypes found in all four sorted-subset donors had higher generation probabilities. Across four donors, around 5% of naive CD4, roughly 3.5% of naive CD8, 2.3% of memory CD4, and around 0.4% of memory CD8 clonotypes were shared.

Cut back by 0 bases and 6 bases, the V and J ends lie 12 bases apart. The CDR3 spans 15 residues, from the cysteine through the phenylalanine. Of all the DNA, just the CDR3 is kept, 45 bases in frame from base 1. According to the germline V gene, CDR1 reads MDHEN and CDR2 reads SYDVKM. TCR CDR3 regions were amplified from genomic DNA by multiplex PCR using the deep immunoSEQ assay. For each cell subset, the extracted genomic DNA was distributed evenly across all wells of several immunoSEQ 96-well plates, and each plate served as one replicate. For sorted subsets, each replicate PCR was loaded with approximately 200 ng genomic DNA, equivalent to approximately 33,000 T cell genomes. Purified libraries were quantified with a Qubit 3.0 fluorometer, sized on a Bioanalyzer 2100, and re-quantified with the KAPA Library Quantification kit. Every immunoSEQ 96-well plate was sequenced on a separate single-read 150-cycle Illumina NextSeq 550 flow cell. As for the original processing: Because the immunoSEQ output held only junctional sequences and lacked quality scores, the filtering could not match the filtering applied to full-length reads. To assign V/J genes and CDR3, sequences were annotated against IMGT germline references using PyIR, a Python wrapper for IgBLAST v1.9. Reads were removed for weak V/J assignments (E-value above 1e-6), missing CDR3, stop codons, out-of-frame junctions, or ambiguous translated residues. A V3J clonotype was defined by an identical inferred V gene, J gene, and CDR3 amino acid sequence. The percentage overlap between two repertoires was calculated by dividing the number of shared unique clonotypes by the size of the smaller repertoire. Richness of each repertoire was evaluated using RTK rarefaction, the Chao1 estimator, and Recon v2.1 estimates of unobserved clonotypes. For all TCRbeta clonotypes obtained by the gDNA method from four donors, generation probabilities were computed with OLGA. Entries here come from immuneACCESS through TCRdb and include only in-frame sequences with V and J called. Some clones fail to appear in such tables; in the studies checked, an unresolved V gene covers under half of the shortfall, and the cause of the remainder is unknown. Clonal size and the V and J genes are those of that table, whereas D and trimming came from the DNA. The sample yields 800,000 or so clones; just over 95% were counted once. About 0.25% of the sample rests with the top ten.

As to this clone: Its antigen remains undetermined. No base quality values were provided; no much bigger clone lies one nucleotide off.

For the CD8 naive samples, CD45RO-negative cells were positively selected for CCR7, yielding a CD45RA+CCR7+ population from which TemRA cells were excluded. Donors were healthy HIV-negative adults with no recently reported acute infections or vaccinations. All donors were Caucasian adults living in Nashville, Tennessee, USA. Blood was collected by leukapheresis, and PBMCs were isolated by Ficoll-Histopaque density gradient centrifugation and then cryopreserved in liquid nitrogen vapor phase. Purity and quantity of every magnetically sorted T cell population were checked by analytical flow cytometry. Genomic DNA was isolated from each sorted fraction and quantified by UV absorbance on a Nanodrop 2000c.

The clonotype was recovered from a man aged 25 to 40 in good health. The sequencing sample was made of naive CD8+ T cells sorted from blood. The cell subset or site label of this sample denotes: CD45RA+CCR7+. The V and J genes are TRBV28 and TRBJ2-1; TRBD1 is a weak D gene call, 6 bases matching. The CDR3 protein: CASSLWGAPLNEQFF. The DNA reads TGTGCCAGCAGTTTATGGGGGGCGCCCCTCAATGAGCAGTTCTTC.